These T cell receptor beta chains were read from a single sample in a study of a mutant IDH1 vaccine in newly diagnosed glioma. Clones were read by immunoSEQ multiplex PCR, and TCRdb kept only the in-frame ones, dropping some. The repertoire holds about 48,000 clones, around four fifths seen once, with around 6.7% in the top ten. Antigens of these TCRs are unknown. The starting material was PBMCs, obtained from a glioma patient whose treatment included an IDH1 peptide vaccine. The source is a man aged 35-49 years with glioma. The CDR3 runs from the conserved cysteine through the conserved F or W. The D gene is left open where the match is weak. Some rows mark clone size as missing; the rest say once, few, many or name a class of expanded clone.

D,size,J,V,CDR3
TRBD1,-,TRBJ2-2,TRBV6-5,CASRDGQGAAGELFF
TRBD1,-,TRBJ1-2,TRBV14,CASSQDRGQGRGYTF
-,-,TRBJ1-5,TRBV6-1,CASGKTGLGQPQHF
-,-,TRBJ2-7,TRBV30,CASSSGGHEQYF
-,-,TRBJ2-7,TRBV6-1,CASSGGLADYEQYF
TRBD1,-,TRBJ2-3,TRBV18,CASSWGGQGAADTQYF
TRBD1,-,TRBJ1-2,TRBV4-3,CASSQGGRDSQGYTF
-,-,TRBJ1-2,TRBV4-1,CASSQENPGPNYGYTF
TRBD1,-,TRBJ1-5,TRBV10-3,CAISESGGRQPQHF
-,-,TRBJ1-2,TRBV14,CASSQDRAGNYGYTF
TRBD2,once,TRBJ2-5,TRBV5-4,CASSLEVSGGLETQYF
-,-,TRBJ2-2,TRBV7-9,CASRHTRYPGELFF
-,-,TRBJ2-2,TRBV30,CAWSVIVTGELFF
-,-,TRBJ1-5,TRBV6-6,CASNQGLGQPQHF
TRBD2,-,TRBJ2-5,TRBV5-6,CASSLPSPTSGGPQETQYF
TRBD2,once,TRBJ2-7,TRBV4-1,CASSPPGGIYEQYF
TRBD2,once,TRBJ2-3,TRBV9,CASSVEGLRVDTQYF
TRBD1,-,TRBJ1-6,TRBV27,CASSLRDRVQSPLHF
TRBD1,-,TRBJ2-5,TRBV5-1,CASSLEYPGGAETQYF
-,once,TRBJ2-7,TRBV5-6,CASSPPSGHSYEQYF
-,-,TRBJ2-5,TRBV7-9,CASSPRAGAKNQETQYF
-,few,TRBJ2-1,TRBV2,CASSDAWEQFF
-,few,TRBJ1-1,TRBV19,CASSKPQGDTEAFF
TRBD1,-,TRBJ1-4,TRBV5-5,CASSYGQGATNEKLFF
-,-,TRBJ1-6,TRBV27,CASSLSSYNSPLHF
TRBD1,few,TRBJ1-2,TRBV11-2,CASSLVGTGNYGYTF